This passage covers 5 T cell receptor beta chains from one sample sequenced in a study of blood T cell repertoires in COVID-19. TCRdb keeps only in-frame clones here, not all; method: immunoSEQ multiplex PCR. The sample includes around 200,000 clones, over 80% of them seen just once. Sequencing was performed on PBMCs or T cells enriched from blood (not recorded which). The source of these receptors is a man aged 30 to 39 who had recovered from COVID-19.

The chain is built from TRBV6-5 and TRBJ2-5; no clear D gene. V lost 2 bases to trimming and J lost 3 bases, with 16 bases between them. CDR3 length: 16 amino acids. Germline values: CDR1 MNHEY, CDR2 SVGAGI. CDR3 sequence (DNA): TGTGCCAGCAGTTACAGGCTGGGTTTTGAGGAAGAGACCCAGTACTTC. This codes for CASSYRLGFEEETQYF.

The rearrangement uses TRBV11-3 and TRBJ2-3; tentatively, D is TRBD2 (5 bases). Germline V CDR1 and CDR2: SGHNT, YENEEA. CDR3 length equals 15 residues. The V and J ends lost 1 base and 3 bases respectively, with 11 bases between them. CDR3 nucleotides: TGTGCCAGCAGCTTAGGGATCTCGGGGACAGATACGCAGTATTTT. It codes for CASSLGISGTDTQYF. Together with reference TRBV11-3 and TRBJ2-3, the CDR3 gives the full variable domain: EAGVVQSPRYKIIEKKQPVAFWCNPISGHNTLYWYLQNLGQGPELLIRYENEEAVDDSQLPKDRFSAERLKGVDSTLKIQPAELGDSAVYLCASSLGISGTDTQYFGPGTRLTVL.

This clone was seen only once. The J gene is TRBJ2-7, the V gene TRBV18; D remains unclear. Germline V lookup: CDR1 KGHSH, CDR2 LQKENI. The ends were cut back, 2 bases at V and 3 bases at J, with 5 bases in the middle. CDR3 size: 12 residues. The CDR3 DNA follows: TGTGCCAGCTCACCAGCGCACTACGAGCAGTACTTC. Translating gives CASSPAHYEQYF.

This clone was counted between two and nine times. The chain has TRBV10-1 and TRBJ2-5; the match to TRBD2 covers 13 bases. The V and J ends lost 5 bases and 0 bases, in that order; junction bases with no gene match: 3. The CDR3 sequence is 16 residues long. Germline CDR1 and CDR2: WNHNN and SYGVQD (reference sequence). This CDR3 is CASSKGTSGDQETQYF. The CDR3 nucleotides read TGCGCCAGCAGTAAAGGGACTAGCGGGGACCAAGAGACCCAGTACTTC.

This chain uses TRBV7-9 with TRBJ2-1; 7 bases are shared with TRBD2. The CDR3 is 17 amino acids. With 2 bases clipped from V and 4 bases from J, the junction kept 11 bases outside the gene matches. Per germline, CDR1 SEHNR and CDR2 FQNEAQ (reference sequence). CDR3 loop: CASSLRVRTRTYNEQFF. For the CDR3, the DNA is TGTGCCAGCAGCTTACGAGTAAGGACTAGAACATACAATGAGCAGTTCTTC.